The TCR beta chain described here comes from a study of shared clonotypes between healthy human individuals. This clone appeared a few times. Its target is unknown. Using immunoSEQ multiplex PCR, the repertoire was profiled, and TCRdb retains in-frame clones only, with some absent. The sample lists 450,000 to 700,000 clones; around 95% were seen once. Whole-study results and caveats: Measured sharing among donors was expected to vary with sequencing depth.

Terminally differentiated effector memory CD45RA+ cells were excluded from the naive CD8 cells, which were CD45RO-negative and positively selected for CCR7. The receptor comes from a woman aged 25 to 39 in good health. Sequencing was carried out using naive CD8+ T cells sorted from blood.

The CDR3 coding sequence is TGTGCCAGCAGTTTAATGGGAGTTGGGGAAAAACTGTTTTTT. Amino acids: CASSLMGVGEKLFF. The chain joins TRBV27 to TRBJ1-4; D remains unclear. Trimming left V 2 bases short and J 8 bases short, with 12 bases between. Looked up from germline, CDR1 is MNHEY and CDR2 is SMNVEV (reference sequence). CDR3 size: 14 residues.